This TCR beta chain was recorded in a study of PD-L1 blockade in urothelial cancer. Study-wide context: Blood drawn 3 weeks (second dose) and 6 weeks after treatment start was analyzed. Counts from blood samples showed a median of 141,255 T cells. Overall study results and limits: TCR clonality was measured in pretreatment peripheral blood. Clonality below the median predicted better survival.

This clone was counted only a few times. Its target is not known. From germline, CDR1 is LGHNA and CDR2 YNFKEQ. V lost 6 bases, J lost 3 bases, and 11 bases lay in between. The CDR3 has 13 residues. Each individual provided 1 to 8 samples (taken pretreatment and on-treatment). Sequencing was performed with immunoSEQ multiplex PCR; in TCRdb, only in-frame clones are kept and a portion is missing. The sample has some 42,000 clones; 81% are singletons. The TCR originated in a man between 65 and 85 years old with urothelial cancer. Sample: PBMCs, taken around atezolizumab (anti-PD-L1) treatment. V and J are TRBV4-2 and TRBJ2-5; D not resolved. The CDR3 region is CASSSRGEETQYF. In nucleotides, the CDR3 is TGTGCCAGCAGTTCGCGCGGAGAAGAGACCCAGTACTTC.